This passage covers 11 T cell receptor beta chains from one sample sequenced in a study of CD8+ T cells in alopecia areata. As to treatment: oral pan-JAK inhibitor, 5-10 mg twice daily. Extracted RNA was reverse transcribed, and the resulting cDNA served as sequencing template. Sequencing was performed with immunoSEQ multiplex PCR; in TCRdb, only in-frame clones are kept and a portion is missing. Among 180,000 or so clones listed, 51% were seen once. The sample here was CD8+ T cells sorted from blood, taken at week 52, from a patient treated with tofacitinib. The receptors stem from a human donor with alopecia areata.

The chain carries TRBV11-2 and TRBJ2-7; D remains unclear. The CDR3 is made up of 12 amino acids. Trimming removed 5 bases from V and 3 bases from J, with 8 bases in between. Germline V CDR1 and CDR2: SGHAT, FQNNGV. The CDR3: CASSRGIYEQYF. The CDR3, as DNA: TGTGCCAGCAGCCGAGGAATCTACGAGCAGTACTTC.

Only a few counts were recorded for this clone. The rearrangement uses TRBV11-1 and TRBJ2-1; D unclear. Germline V gene lookup returns CDR1 SGHAT and CDR2 FQDESV (reference sequence). Trimming left V 5 bases short and J 6 bases short, with 20 bases between. The CDR3 runs to 16 residues. CDR3 loop: CASSPLELTWGNEQFF. DNA for the CDR3: TGTGCCAGCAGCCCCCTCGAGTTAACTTGGGGCAATGAGCAGTTCTTC.

The genes are TRBV27 and TRBJ2-7, with 10 positions matching TRBD1. Per germline, CDR1 MNHEY and CDR2 SMNVEV (reference sequence). The junction had 10 bases not matched to a gene; V was cut back by 5 bases and J by 6 bases. This CDR3 is 15 amino acids long. CDR3 sequence reads: CASSMAGTGVFEQYF. CDR3 in DNA: TGTGCCAGCAGTATGGCCGGGACAGGGGTTTTCGAGCAGTACTTC.

The chain joins TRBV11-2 to TRBJ2-1; D is ambiguous. In germline, CDR1 is SGHAT, CDR2 FQNNGV. Trimming took off 3 bases at V and 3 bases at J, with 3 bases between the two ends. The CDR3 is made up of 12 amino acids. Here the CDR3 DNA reads TGTGCCAGCAGCTTGAGCTACAATGAGCAGTTCTTC. It specifies CASSLSYNEQFF. Drawing the rest from reference TRBV11-2 and TRBJ2-1, the complete variable domain is EAGVAQSPRYKIIEKRQSVAFWCNPISGHATLYWYQQILGQGPKLLIQFQNNGVVDDSQLPKDRFSAERLKGVDSTLKIQPAKLEDSAVYLCASSLSYNEQFFGPGTRLTVL.

The chain uses TRBV29-1 and TRBJ2-2; unclear D gene. Germline assignment: CDR1 SQVTM and CDR2 ANQGSEA. The V end was cut by 5 bases, the J end by 3 bases, with 10 bases between. This CDR3 has 13 residues. In DNA form, the CDR3 reads TGCAGCGTTCGAGGTTCGGACACCGGGGAGCTGTTTTTT. It is translated as CSVRGSDTGELFF.

Ten or more counts support this clone. The rearrangement uses TRBV14 and TRBJ2-1, with D uncertain. CDR3 length: 12 amino acids. V lost 5 bases and J 2 bases, leaving 4 bases between the germline ends. Per germline, CDR1 SGHDN and CDR2 FVKESK. CDR3 nucleotides: TGTGCCAGCAGCTTCACCTACAATGAGCAGTTCTTC. This encodes CASSFTYNEQFF.

The CDR3 sequence: CASSERGLAGSYEQYF. The DNA for the CDR3 is TGTGCCAGCAGCGAGAGGGGACTAGCGGGGTCTTACGAGCAGTACTTC. This chain connects TRBV9 to TRBJ2-7; 13 positions agree with TRBD2. CDR1 SGDLS and CDR2 YYNGEE come from the germline V gene. The J segment lost 4 bases and the V segment lost 3 bases, leaving 7 bases of the junction unmatched. This CDR3 has 16 amino acids.

This clone appeared a few times. The chain carries TRBV5-1 and TRBJ2-1; 9 nucleotides align to TRBD1. The germline V gene encodes CDR1 SGHRS and CDR2 YFSETQ. After removal of 5 bases from V and 12 bases from J, the junction contained 15 bases not matched to a gene. This CDR3 comprises 15 residues. The CDR3 spells CASRTSGQGVYGQFF. DNA for the CDR3: TGCGCCAGCAGGACCTCGGGACAGGGCGTCTACGGGCAGTTCTTC. Combining the CDR3 with reference TRBV5-1 and TRBJ2-1 gives the whole variable domain KAGVTQTPRYLIKTRGQQVTLSCSPISGHRSVSWYQQTPGQGLQFLFEYFSETQRNKGNFPGRFSGRQFSNSRSEMNVSTLELGDSALYLCASRTSGQGVYGQFFGPGTRLTVL.

The rearrangement uses TRBV27 and TRBJ2-1, with unresolved D. CDR3 length: 13 amino acids. Trimming took off 4 bases at V and 0 bases at J, with 4 bases between the two ends. CDR1 MNHEY and CDR2 SMNVEV come from the germline V gene (reference sequence). Here the CDR3 reads CASSSSSYNEQFF. CDR3 nucleotides: TGTGCCAGCAGTTCGAGCTCCTACAATGAGCAGTTCTTC.

This clone was counted a few times. Here the CDR3 DNA reads TGCAGCTCCATGGGAGACAGGGGAAGCACAGATACGCAGTATTTT. Translated, it gives CSSMGDRGSTDTQYF. J is TRBJ2-3 and V is TRBV29-1, with 8 nucleotides matching TRBD1. In germline, CDR1 is SQVTM, CDR2 ANQGSEA. V trimming: 8 bases; J trimming: 0 bases; junction bases outside the gene matches: 10. The CDR3 spans 15 residues.

V gene TRBV4-1 combines with J gene TRBJ1-5; weak D call: TRBD1 (5 bases). Trimming removed 4 bases at V and 3 bases at J, with 10 bases between. Germline V lookup: CDR1 MGHRA, CDR2 YSYEKL. The CDR3 is 14 amino acids. The CDR3 DNA is TGCGCCAGCAGCCCCCGAGGGGTCAATCAGCCCCAGCATTTT. Protein sequence: CASSPRGVNQPQHF.